This T cell receptor (beta chain) emerged from a study of T cell responses to AZD1222 COVID-19 vaccine. Study-wide results and caveats: After two AZD1222 doses, spike-specific TCR breadth and depth rose versus day 0. In all cases, repertoires were sampled only after the peak T cell response. Clonal diversity may have been underestimated, and the donors were mostly white British, with more females than males. At 160-218 and 743-854, vaccine-associated CD4 TCRs were dominant, and they spanned spike.

V lost 1 base and J lost 3, with 8 bases in between. The CDR3 totals 14 residues. CDR1 and CDR2 from the germline V gene are SGDLS and YYNGEE. Clones were sequenced by immunoSEQ multiplex PCR, and TCRdb holds only the in-frame ones, with some missing. The repertoire holds under 150,000 clones, with roughly 93% as singletons. Concerning this clone itself: Its matching antigen is unknown.

The sequences come from peripheral blood, collected 28 days after the second AZD1222 dose. This chain links TRBV9 with TRBJ1-5; D might be TRBD1 (6 bases). This receptor was taken from an adult who received the AZD1222 COVID-19 vaccine. The CDR3 loop is CASSVSGANQPQHF. The CDR3 DNA follows: TGTGCCAGCAGCGTATCAGGGGCCAATCAGCCCCAGCATTTT.